This TCR beta chain was identified in a study of blood T cell repertoires in COVID-19 (TCRdb year 2020). Describing the broader study: Samples covering the acute and convalescent phases of COVID-19 were provided by collaborators in the United States, Italy and Spain. The prospective study material was composed of cDNA or gDNA derived from T cells, B-cell-depleted T cells, or PBMCs. Deeply sampled blood TCRbeta repertoires from subjects exposed to, actively infected with, or recovered from COVID-19 were included in the dataset. A freely available public database, intended as a resource for researchers studying the immune response to SARS-CoV-2, is where the repertoires were released. The samples were drawn from the first 160 participants of the ongoing ImmuneRACE study and from 1,254 subjects provided by 6 global collaborators. A de-identified subject ID, COVID-19 status, age in years and sex were almost always included in the sample metadata. Where HLA class I and class II types were available, the types were taken from metadata supplied by the sample provider, not from assay-based typing.

Whole blood was collected in K2EDTA tubes by collaborating institutions according to the institutions' own protocols. Collaborator samples were shipped for TCRbeta analysis as frozen whole blood, isolated PBMCs, or DNA extracted from either sample type. Taken from the germline V gene, the CDR1 and CDR2 loops are MRHNA and SNTAGT. The junction shows trimming of 0 bases on V and 5 bases on J, plus 4 bases between the germline ends. There are 12 amino acids in the CDR3, from cysteine to phenylalanine inclusive. Just the 36-base CDR3 DNA is kept, in frame starting at base 1. TCRbeta CDR3 regions were amplified from genomic DNA using the immunoSEQ Assay, a bias-controlled multiplex PCR. The study's processing was this. Within the assay, amplification of reference gene primers was used to estimate how many nucleated cells each sample contained. To quantify the absolute abundance of each unique TCRbeta CDR3 rearrangement, sequence reads were collapsed and filtered. Productive Simpson clonality was computed per sample as the square root of Simpson's diversity index over productive rearrangements. In its TCRdb copy, this immuneACCESS table keeps in-frame sequences only and misses some clones. Where compared with another copy, unresolved V genes explain less than half of these, and the others have no known cause. D and trimming were read from the DNA, whereas the V and J calls and clone size are those reported in that table. The sample includes 150,000 to 200,000 clones, with over 75% observed a single time. The ten biggest clones cover 0.5% to 0.55% of the sample.

In regard to this clone: The clone's antigen remains unknown. Qualities for individual bases were not recorded, and no much larger clone is one base off.

What the authors observed across the whole study: Clinical and demographic metadata were provided uncurated, with the amount varying by source and participant.

Sequencing input: peripheral blood. In this chain, TRBV6-4 is recombined with TRBJ2-5; no D segment can be confidently identified. The sequence derives from a man aged 50-60 years with acute or convalescent COVID-19. The CDR3 reads CASSDSRETQYF. The sequenced DNA is TGTGCCAGCAGTGACTCGCGGGAGACCCAGTACTTC.